The 30 T cell receptor beta chains below were found in one sample sequenced in a study of regulatory T cells in long-lasting Graves disease (TCRdb year 2021). The library was obtained by multiplex PCR. TCRdb lists the instrument as Illumina HiSeq 4000. To build TCR beta libraries, CDR3 regions were amplified by Arm-PCR using iRepertoire HTBI primers. Using fastp trimming at Q25 and MiXCR clonotype assembly, TCRdb reanalyzed the public sequencing data and kept in-frame beta chains. Each record represents a unique CDR3 protein, reported with the most common genes and DNA among its rows. This sample holds around 500,000 distinct CDR3 sequences; around 12% were observed only once. The biggest ten clones account for roughly 9.3% of the sample. The time point label, read with the paper, signifies: newly diagnosed GD, antithyroid drugs for less than 3 months. RNA was extracted from PBMCs in TRIzol for both TCR sequencing and RNA sequencing.

The same data also went into a second study, on T cells in Graves' hyperthyroidism and ophthalmopathy.

Sequenced here: peripheral blood mononuclear cells (PBMCs), sampled at new diagnosis, from a patient treated with antithyroid drugs. Receptors were obtained from a woman aged 25 to 39 with Graves disease. Donor details come from another sample of the same person, matched by shared clones.

The V call is TRBV30, the J call TRBJ2-3, with 7 bases lining up with TRBD1. Germline V gene lookup returns CDR1 GTSNPN and CDR2 SVGIG (reference sequence). The trim removed 1 base at V and 2 bases at J, leaving 3 bases unmatched. CDR3 length: 14 amino acids. The CDR3 loop reads CAWSATGYTDTQYF. CDR3 nucleotides: TGTGCCTGGAGTGCGACAGGGTACACAGATACGCAGTATTTT.

This chain uses TRBV20-1 with TRBJ2-1; TRBD2 aligns across 11 bases. Germline V gene lookup returns CDR1 DFQATT and CDR2 SNEGSKA (reference sequence). The J segment lost 5 bases and the V segment lost 5 bases, leaving 5 bases of the junction unmatched. There are 14 residues in the CDR3. The CDR3, as DNA: TGCAGTGCTTCCGGGACTAGCGGCAACAATGAGCAGTTCTTC. Protein product: CSASGTSGNNEQFF.

In this sample, this clonotype turned up many times. The genes are TRBV5-6 and TRBJ1-1; 8 bases line up with TRBD1. This CDR3 has 15 residues. Germline trimming cut 4 bases from V and 3 bases from J; bases unmatched to any gene: 8. Germline-derived CDR1 and CDR2 are SGHDT and YYEEEE. The CDR3 DNA follows: TGTGCCAGCAGCCCGGTCGACAGGGGCGACACTGAAGCTTTCTTT. Its protein product is CASSPVDRGDTEAFF.

In this sample, this clonotype turned up many times. The chain has TRBV24-1 and TRBJ1-2, with D perhaps TRBD1 (6 bases). Trimming shortened V by 5 bases and J by 1 base, and 7 bases separated the two germline ends. The length of the CDR3 is 13 residues. In germline, CDR1 is KGHDR, CDR2 SFDVKD. The CDR3: CATSARGNYGYTF. CDR3 coding DNA: TGTGCCACCAGTGCCAGGGGTAACTATGGCTACACCTTC.

This clonotype came up many times. The V call is TRBV9, the J call TRBJ1-2, with 9 bases that match TRBD1. After removal of 0 bases from V and 7 bases from J, the junction contained 10 bases not matched to a gene. This CDR3 is 16 amino acids long. Germline loops: CDR1 SGDLS, CDR2 YYNGEE. In nucleotides, the CDR3 is TGTGCCAGCAGCGTAGAGGGGACAGGGAAGATTGGTGGCTACACCTTC. Translating gives CASSVEGTGKIGGYTF.

This clonotype was recorded many times. V usage is TRBV19 and J usage is TRBJ2-6; 8 bases are a match to TRBD1. V was pared by 6 bases and J by 0 bases, with 10 bases of the junction left unmatched. Germline V gene sequence: CDR1 LNHDA, CDR2 SQIVND (reference sequence). The CDR3 has 18 amino acids. The CDR3 protein is CASSQLKDRVSGANVLTF. CDR3 DNA sequence: TGTGCCAGTAGCCAATTAAAGGACAGGGTCTCTGGGGCCAACGTCCTGACTTTC. Complete variable domain (other parts from reference TRBV19 and TRBJ2-6): DGGITQSPKYLFRKEGQNVTLSCEQNLNHDAMYWYRQDPGQGLRLIYYSQIVNDFQKGDIAEGYSVSREKKESFPLTVTSAQKNPTAFYLCASSQLKDRVSGANVLTFGAGSRLTVL.

In this sample, this clonotype turned up many times. CDR3 nucleotides: TGTGCCAGCAGCTGGAGGGACAGGGCAGCCTACGAGCAGTACTTC. It translates to CASSWRDRAAYEQYF. This chain connects TRBV11-3 to TRBJ2-7, with 9 bases that match TRBD1. CDR3 length: 15 residues. Germline V gene lookup returns CDR1 SGHNT and CDR2 YENEEA. Trimming cost V 4 bases and J 2 bases; bases outside gene matches: 6.

The J gene is TRBJ2-1, the V gene TRBV4-2; 10 positions match TRBD2. CDR1 and CDR2 (germline): LGHNA, YNFKEQ. This CDR3 is built from 15 residues. J gave up 1 base and V 6 bases, and 3 bases lay outside the gene matches. The CDR3 sequence: CASRQREGSYNEQFF. The CDR3 region has the DNA TGTGCCAGCAGGCAGCGGGAGGGGTCCTACAATGAGCAGTTCTTC.

This clonotype has a count of ten or more. J is TRBJ2-7 and V is TRBV30, with D possibly TRBD2 on 6 matching bases. Trimming left V 3 bases short and J 6 bases short, with 21 bases between. The CDR3 length is 15 residues. CDR1 GTSNPN and CDR2 SVGIG come from the germline V gene (reference sequence). The CDR3, as DNA: TGTGCCTGGAGCGGGGGAGGTAGTATCGCTCGCGAGCAGTACTTC. Amino acid sequence: CAWSGGGSIAREQYF. Full variable domain (outside the CDR3, taken from reference TRBV30 and TRBJ2-7): SQTIHQWPATLVQPVGSPLSLECTVEGTSNPNLYWYRQAAGRGLQLLFYSVGIGQISSEVPQNLSASRPQDRQFILSSKKLLLSDSGFYLCAWSGGGSIAREQYFGPGTRLTVT.

The chain uses TRBV10-3 and TRBJ2-2; TRBD1 matches at 9 bases. This CDR3 region has 14 residues. The J segment lost 3 bases and the V segment lost 8 bases, leaving 4 bases of the junction unmatched. Germline V gene data show CDR1 as ENHRY and CDR2 as SYGVKD. CDR3 sequence: CAISQGAYTGELFF. The CDR3 bases are TGTGCCATCTCACAGGGGGCGTACACCGGGGAGCTGTTTTTT.

The chain employs TRBV30 and TRBJ1-5, with D tentatively TRBD1 (5 bases). The CDR3 runs to 17 residues. The germline gives CDR1 GTSNPN, CDR2 SVGIG (reference sequence). With 2 bases removed from V and 5 bases from J, the gap between germline ends came to 22 bases. CDR3 in DNA: TGTGCCTGGAGTAAGGGCCGGGGGGGGTTTATTGATCAGCCCCAGCATTTT. It yields the protein CAWSKGRGGFIDQPQHF.

In this sample, this clonotype turned up many times. The chain couples TRBV28 to TRBJ2-3; 11 bases agree with TRBD2. Germline V gives CDR1 MDHEN, CDR2 SYDVKM. J gave up 4 bases and V 6 bases, and 12 bases lay outside the gene matches. The CDR3 totals 17 residues. CDR3 protein: CASSRPPLAGDADTQYF. CDR3 in DNA: TGTGCCAGCAGCCGCCCCCCACTAGCGGGAGACGCAGATACGCAGTATTTT.

This rearrangement joins TRBV7-8 to TRBJ2-3, with 8 nucleotides matching TRBD2. Germline V gene sequence: CDR1 SGHVS, CDR2 FQNEAQ. J lost 4 bases, V lost 6 bases, and 6 bases had no gene match. The CDR3 is 14 residues long. The CDR3 protein is CASSKREFPDTQYF. The CDR3 DNA is TGTGCCAGCAGTAAGCGGGAGTTCCCAGATACGCAGTATTTT.

This sequence joins TRBV20-1 and TRBJ2-3; D is possibly TRBD1 or TRBD2 (5 bases each). Germline CDR1 reads DFQATT; CDR2 reads SNEGSKA (reference sequence). V lost 0 bases, J lost 0 bases, and 13 bases lay in between. The CDR3 runs 16 residues. Here the CDR3 reads CSARDGGSPSTDTQYF. Here the CDR3 DNA reads TGCAGTGCTAGAGATGGGGGTAGCCCTAGCACAGATACGCAGTATTTT.

This chain connects TRBV28 to TRBJ1-3; 10 bases are shared with TRBD1. Germline assignment: CDR1 MDHEN and CDR2 SYDVKM. The CDR3 covers 19 residues. V was pared by 3 bases and J by 0 bases, with 11 bases of the junction left unmatched. The CDR3 DNA is TGTGCCAGCAGTTTGGGACCGGGACAGGGGACAATCTCTGGAAACACCATATATTTT. This encodes CASSLGPGQGTISGNTIYF.

This clonotype has at least ten counts. The CDR3, as DNA: TGCAGTTTCCTCACGGTCAATAATGAGCAGTTCTTC. This gives the protein CSFLTVNNEQFF. The V and J genes are TRBV20-1 and TRBJ2-1; D is ambiguous. The CDR3 is made up of 12 amino acids. V dropped 8 bases and J dropped 7 bases, with 15 bases sitting between them. Germline CDR1 and CDR2: DFQATT and SNEGSKA (reference sequence).

In this sample, this clonotype turned up many times. The chain uses TRBV2 and TRBJ2-1; D is ambiguous. There are 14 residues in the CDR3. Trimming left V 6 bases short and J 2 bases short, with 11 bases between. Germline lookup yields CDR1 SNHLY and CDR2 FYNNEI. This CDR3 reads CASSDGPTYNEQFF. As DNA, the CDR3 is TGTGCCAGCAGCGACGGACCAACCTACAATGAGCAGTTCTTC.

This clonotype was observed many times. The V gene is TRBV2, the J gene TRBJ1-6; D gene uncertain. Germline V lookup: CDR1 SNHLY, CDR2 FYNNEI. The CDR3 totals 16 residues. Trimming pared 3 bases from V and 0 bases from J, leaving 9 bases between. CDR3 in DNA: TGTGCCAGCAGTGACTACCCGAGCTCCTATAATTCACCCCTCCACTTT. It specifies CASSDYPSSYNSPLHF.

The table lists this clonotype with a few counts. The chain carries TRBV6-2 or TRBV6-3 and TRBJ1-1, with 9 bases aligning to TRBD1. CDR3 length equals 15 residues. The ends lost 2 bases at V and 10 bases at J; junction bases unmatched: 11. The germline gives CDR1 MNHEY, CDR2 SVGEGT. In DNA form, the CDR3 reads TGTGCCAGCAGTTACGGACCGGGACAGGGAACCGCAGCTTTCTTT. It encodes CASSYGPGQGTAAFF.

At least ten counts were recorded for this clonotype. This chain's CDR3 is CASSQLVGTSSYEQYF. The CDR3 region has the DNA TGTGCCAGCAGCCAACTCGTCGGGACTAGTAGCTACGAGCAGTACTTC. The genes are TRBV11-2 and TRBJ2-7; 8 bases align to TRBD2. The junction had 12 bases not matched to a gene; V was cut back by 5 bases and J by 3 bases. This CDR3 has 16 residues. Looked up from germline, CDR1 is SGHAT and CDR2 is FQNNGV. Together with reference TRBV11-2 and TRBJ2-7, the CDR3 gives the full variable domain: EAGVAQSPRYKIIEKRQSVAFWCNPISGHATLYWYQQILGQGPKLLIQFQNNGVVDDSQLPKDRFSAERLKGVDSTLKIQPAKLEDSAVYLCASSQLVGTSSYEQYFGPGTRLTVT.

This clonotype has at least ten counts. J is TRBJ2-2 and V is TRBV24-1; D remains ambiguous. V gave up 5 bases and J gave up 1 base, with 10 bases separating them. From germline, CDR1 is KGHDR and CDR2 SFDVKD. This CDR3 is 15 amino acids long. The CDR3 spells CATSVSHWNTGELFF. DNA of the CDR3: TGTGCCACCAGTGTGTCCCATTGGAACACCGGGGAGCTGTTTTTT.

There are a few counts of this clonotype. The V call is TRBV14, the J call TRBJ1-5, with 7 bases aligning to TRBD1. The J segment lost 5 bases and the V segment lost 5 bases, leaving 6 bases of the junction unmatched. The CDR3 spans 14 residues. Germline V gene lookup returns CDR1 SGHDN and CDR2 FVKESK. CDR3 DNA: TGTGCCAGCAGCGCGGGGACAGCAGATCAGCCCCAGCATTTT. It translates to CASSAGTADQPQHF.

The genes are TRBV5-1 and TRBJ2-5; 9 bases map to TRBD2. This CDR3 spans 16 amino acids. J was trimmed by 2 bases and V by 1 base; bases with no gene match: 6. Germline-derived CDR1 and CDR2 are SGHRS and YFSETQ. The CDR3 region is CASSLFPLAGQETQYF. The CDR3, as DNA: TGCGCCAGCAGCTTGTTTCCCCTAGCGGGACAAGAGACCCAGTACTTC.

This clonotype has at least ten counts. The rearrangement links TRBV11-2 to TRBJ1-2, with TRBD1 matching over 7 bases. This CDR3 is 15 amino acids long. V dropped 5 bases and J dropped 4; count of bases not matched to a gene: 10. CDR1 is SGHAT and CDR2 is FQNNGV in the germline V gene. This CDR3 reads CASSEQTGKVYGYTF. The CDR3 DNA reads TGTGCCAGCAGCGAGCAGACAGGGAAGGTCTATGGCTACACCTTC.

Turning to this clonotype: A much larger clone differs from this one at a single base, so this may be a read error. The gene calls are TRBV7-2 and TRBJ2-7; TRBD2 is a possible D gene (6 bases). CDR1 and CDR2 from the germline V gene are SGHTA and FQGNSA. The CDR3 runs to 16 residues. V shed 5 bases and J shed 7 bases, with 24 bases lying between them. The CDR3 region is CASSPRIGSGYNEQYF. DNA for the CDR3: TGTGCCAGCAGCCCCCGGATCGGGAGCGGGTACAATGAGCAGTACTTC.

This sequence joins TRBV7-2 and TRBJ2-7; D may be TRBD1 (6 bases). The germline V and J ends were trimmed by 5 bases and 2 bases, with 22 bases remaining between them. CDR1 is SGHTA and CDR2 is FQGNSA in the germline V gene. The CDR3 has 17 residues. The CDR3 is CASSPQGGLGYTYEQYF. The CDR3 nucleotides are TGTGCCAGCAGCCCACAGGGTGGTCTGGGCTATACCTACGAGCAGTACTTC.

This clonotype occurred many times. One end of the junction is discordant with germline, which a read error may explain. The chain joins TRBV5-1 to TRBJ1-2; D possibly corresponds to TRBD1 (5 bases). This CDR3 region has 15 residues. Germline CDR1 and CDR2: SGHRS and YFSETQ. The CDR3 region has the DNA TGTGCCAGCAGCTTGGGGACGGTCCCCCTCTATGGCTACACCTTC. Translation gives CASSLGTVPLYGYTF. Based on the CDR3 plus reference TRBV5-1 and TRBJ1-2, the full variable domain is KAGVTQTPRYLIKTRGQQVTLSCSPISGHRSVSWYQQTPGQGLQFLFEYFSETQRNKGNFPGRFSGRQFSNSRSEMNVSTLELGDSALYLCASSLGTVPLYGYTFGSGTRLTVV.

This clonotype was recorded a few times. A read error may be the cause here, since a much bigger clone is one base away. The chain links TRBV11-3 to TRBJ2-1, with TRBD1 identical over 11 bases. Germline V gene sequence: CDR1 SGHNT, CDR2 YENEEA. There are 15 residues in the CDR3. CDR3 sequence (DNA): TGTGCCAACAGCCCGTTGGACAGGGGGCCAAATGAGCAGTTCTTC. Translation gives CANSPLDRGPNEQFF.

With respect to this clonotype: A much bigger clone sits one base away, suggesting this may be a read error. Written as DNA, the CDR3 is TGTGCCAGCAGCCGACAGGGAGAAGAGCCCCAGTACTTC. This gives the protein CASSRQGEEPQYF. This chain links TRBV7-9 with TRBJ2-5; 7 bases agree with TRBD1. The CDR3 has 13 residues. Germline CDR1 and CDR2: SEHNR and FQNEAQ (reference sequence).

V and J are TRBV9 and TRBJ2-1; no clear D. The CDR3 is 13 residues long. Between the trimmed V and J ends, which lost 0 bases and 9 bases, there was a span of 10 bases. Germline V gives CDR1 SGDLS, CDR2 YYNGEE. CDR3 nucleotides: TGTGCCAGCAGCGTAGGAAAGTATGCTGAGCAGTTCTTC. It encodes CASSVGKYAEQFF.